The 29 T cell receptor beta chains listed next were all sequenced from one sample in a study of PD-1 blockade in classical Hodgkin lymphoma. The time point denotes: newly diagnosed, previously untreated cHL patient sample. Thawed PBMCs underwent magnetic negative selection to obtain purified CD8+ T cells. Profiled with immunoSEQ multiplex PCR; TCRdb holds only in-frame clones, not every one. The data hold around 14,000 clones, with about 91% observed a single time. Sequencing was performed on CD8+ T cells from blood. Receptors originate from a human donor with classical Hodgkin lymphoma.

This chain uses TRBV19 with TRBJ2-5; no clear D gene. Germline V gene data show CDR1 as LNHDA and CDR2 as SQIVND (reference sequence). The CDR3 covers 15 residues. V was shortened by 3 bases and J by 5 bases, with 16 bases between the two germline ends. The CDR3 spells CASSIPDRMSETQYF. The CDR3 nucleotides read TGTGCCAGTAGTATCCCAGACCGAATGAGTGAGACCCAGTACTTC. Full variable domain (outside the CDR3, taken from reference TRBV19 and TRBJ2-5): DGGITQSPKYLFRKEGQNVTLSCEQNLNHDAMYWYRQDPGQGLRLIYYSQIVNDFQKGDIAEGYSVSREKKESFPLTVTSAQKNPTAFYLCASSIPDRMSETQYFGPGTRLLVL.

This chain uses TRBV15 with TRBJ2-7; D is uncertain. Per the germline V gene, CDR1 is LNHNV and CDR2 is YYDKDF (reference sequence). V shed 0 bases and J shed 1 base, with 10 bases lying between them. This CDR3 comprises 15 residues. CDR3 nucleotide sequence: TGTGCCACCAGCAGAGATCGGGCAGTATCCTACGAGCAGTACTTC. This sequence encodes CATSRDRAVSYEQYF. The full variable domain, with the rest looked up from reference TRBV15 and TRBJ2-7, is DAMVIQNPRYQVTQFGKPVTLSCSQTLNHNVMYWYQQKSSQAPKLLFHYYDKDFNNEADTPDNFQSRRPNTSFCFLDIRSPGLGDTAMYLCATSRDRAVSYEQYFGPGTRLTVT.

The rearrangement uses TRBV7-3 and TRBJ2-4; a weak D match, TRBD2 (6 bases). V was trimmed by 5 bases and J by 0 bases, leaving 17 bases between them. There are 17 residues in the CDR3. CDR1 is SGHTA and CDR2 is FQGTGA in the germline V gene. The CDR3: CASSLTLADLAKNIQYF. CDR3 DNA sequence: TGTGCCAGCAGCCTTACGTTAGCGGATCTAGCCAAAAACATTCAGTACTTC.

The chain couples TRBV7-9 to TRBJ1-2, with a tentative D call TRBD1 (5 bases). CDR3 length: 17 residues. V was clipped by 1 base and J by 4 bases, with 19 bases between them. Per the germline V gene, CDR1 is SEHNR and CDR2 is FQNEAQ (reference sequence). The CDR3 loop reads CASSLGRADTEVYGYTF. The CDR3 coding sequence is TGTGCCAGCAGCTTAGGCAGGGCGGATACCGAGGTCTATGGCTACACCTTC.

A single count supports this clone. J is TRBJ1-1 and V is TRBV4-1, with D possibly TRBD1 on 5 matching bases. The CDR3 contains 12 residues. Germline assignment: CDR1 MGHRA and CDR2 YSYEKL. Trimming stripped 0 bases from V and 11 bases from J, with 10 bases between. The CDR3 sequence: CASSQELGHAFF. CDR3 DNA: TGCGCCAGCAGCCAAGAGCTGGGGCATGCTTTCTTT.

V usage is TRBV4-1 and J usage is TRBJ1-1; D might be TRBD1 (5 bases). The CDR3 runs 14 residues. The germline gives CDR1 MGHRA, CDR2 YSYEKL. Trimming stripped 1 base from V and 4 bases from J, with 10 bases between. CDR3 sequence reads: CASSQGGVPTEAFF. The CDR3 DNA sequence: TGCGCCAGCAGCCAAGGGGGGGTCCCCACTGAAGCTTTCTTT.

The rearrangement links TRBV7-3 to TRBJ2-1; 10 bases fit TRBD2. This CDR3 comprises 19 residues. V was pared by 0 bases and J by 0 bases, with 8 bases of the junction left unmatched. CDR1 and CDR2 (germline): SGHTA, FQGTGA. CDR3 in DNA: TGTGCCAGCAGCTTAACGGGGCTAGCGGGAGATACCTCCTACAATGAGCAGTTCTTC. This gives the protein CASSLTGLAGDTSYNEQFF.

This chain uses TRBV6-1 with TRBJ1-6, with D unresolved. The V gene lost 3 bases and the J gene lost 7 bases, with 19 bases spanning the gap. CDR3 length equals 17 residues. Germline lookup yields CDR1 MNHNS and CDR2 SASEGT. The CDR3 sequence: CASSERRGSPGNSPLHF. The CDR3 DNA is TGTGCCAGCAGTGAGAGGAGAGGTTCTCCGGGGAATTCACCCCTCCACTTT.

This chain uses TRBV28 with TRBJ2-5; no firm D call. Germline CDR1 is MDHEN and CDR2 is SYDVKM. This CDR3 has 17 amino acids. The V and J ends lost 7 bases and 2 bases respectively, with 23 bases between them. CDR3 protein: CASTLTPMSYTQETQYF. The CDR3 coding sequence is TGTGCCAGCACCCTCACCCCCATGTCCTATACACAAGAGACCCAGTACTTC.

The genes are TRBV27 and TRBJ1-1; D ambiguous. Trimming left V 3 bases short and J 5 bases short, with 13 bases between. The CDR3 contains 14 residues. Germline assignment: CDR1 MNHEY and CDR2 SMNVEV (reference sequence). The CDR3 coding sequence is TGTGCCAGCAGTTTTGGAGTAGAAGGAACTGAAGCTTTCTTT. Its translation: CASSFGVEGTEAFF.

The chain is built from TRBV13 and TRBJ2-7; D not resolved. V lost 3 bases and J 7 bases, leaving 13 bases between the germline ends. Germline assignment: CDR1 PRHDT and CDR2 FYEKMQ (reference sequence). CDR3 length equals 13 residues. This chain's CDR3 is CASSFRHLREQYV. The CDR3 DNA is TGTGCCAGCAGCTTCCGGCACCTTAGGGAGCAGTACGTC.

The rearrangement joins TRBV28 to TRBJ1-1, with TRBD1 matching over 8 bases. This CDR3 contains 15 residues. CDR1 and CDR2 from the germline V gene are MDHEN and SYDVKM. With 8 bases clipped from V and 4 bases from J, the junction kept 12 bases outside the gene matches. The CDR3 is CASRYQGALATEAFF. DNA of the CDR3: TGTGCCAGCCGATATCAGGGGGCGCTGGCCACTGAAGCTTTCTTT.

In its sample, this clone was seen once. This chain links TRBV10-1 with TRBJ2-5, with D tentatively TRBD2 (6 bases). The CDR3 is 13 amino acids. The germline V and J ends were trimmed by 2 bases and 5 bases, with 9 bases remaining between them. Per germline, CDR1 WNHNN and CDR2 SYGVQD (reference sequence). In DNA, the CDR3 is TGCGCCAGCAGTGAGCTCCGGGAGGAGACCCAGTACTTC. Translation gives CASSELREETQYF.

The CDR3 DNA reads TGCGCCAGCAGCCAAGATTACCCTAGCGGAACTTACAATGAGCAGTTCTTC. Protein: CASSQDYPSGTYNEQFF. This chain links TRBV4-1 with TRBJ2-1, with 7 bases aligning to TRBD2. This CDR3 has 17 residues. The germline V gene has CDR1 MGHRA and CDR2 YSYEKL. V gave up 0 bases and J gave up 4 bases; unmatched junction bases: 9.

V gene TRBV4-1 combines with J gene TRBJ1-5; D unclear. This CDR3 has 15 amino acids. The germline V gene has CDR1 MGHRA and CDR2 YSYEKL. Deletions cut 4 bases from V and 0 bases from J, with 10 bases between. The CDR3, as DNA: TGCGCCAGCAGCCGTCGGGATAATAGCAATCAGCCCCAGCATTTT. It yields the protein CASSRRDNSNQPQHF.

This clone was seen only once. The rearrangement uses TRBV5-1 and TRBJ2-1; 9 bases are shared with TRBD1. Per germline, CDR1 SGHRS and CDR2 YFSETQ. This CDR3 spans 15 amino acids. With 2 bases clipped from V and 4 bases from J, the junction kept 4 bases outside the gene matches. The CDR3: CASSLGQGPYNEQFF. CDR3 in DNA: TGCGCCAGCAGCTTAGGACAGGGGCCATACAATGAGCAGTTCTTC. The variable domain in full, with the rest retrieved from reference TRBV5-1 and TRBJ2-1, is KAGVTQTPRYLIKTRGQQVTLSCSPISGHRSVSWYQQTPGQGLQFLFEYFSETQRNKGNFPGRFSGRQFSNSRSEMNVSTLELGDSALYLCASSLGQGPYNEQFFGPGTRLTVL.

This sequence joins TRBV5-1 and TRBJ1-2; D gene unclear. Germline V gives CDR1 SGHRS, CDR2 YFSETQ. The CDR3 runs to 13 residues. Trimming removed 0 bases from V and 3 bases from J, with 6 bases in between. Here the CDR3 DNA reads TGCGCCAGCAGCTTGGCTGGGGACTATGGCTACACCTTC. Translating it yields CASSLAGDYGYTF. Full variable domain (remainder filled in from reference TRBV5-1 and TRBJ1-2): KAGVTQTPRYLIKTRGQQVTLSCSPISGHRSVSWYQQTPGQGLQFLFEYFSETQRNKGNFPGRFSGRQFSNSRSEMNVSTLELGDSALYLCASSLAGDYGYTFGSGTRLTVV.

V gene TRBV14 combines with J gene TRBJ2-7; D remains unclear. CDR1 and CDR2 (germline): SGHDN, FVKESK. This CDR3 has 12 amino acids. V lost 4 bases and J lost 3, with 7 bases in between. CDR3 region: CASSPAHYEQYF. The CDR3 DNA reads TGTGCCAGCAGCCCTGCACACTACGAGCAGTACTTC.

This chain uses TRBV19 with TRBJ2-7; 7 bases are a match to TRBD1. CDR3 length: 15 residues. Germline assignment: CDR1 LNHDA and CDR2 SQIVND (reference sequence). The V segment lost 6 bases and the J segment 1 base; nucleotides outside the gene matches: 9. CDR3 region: CASSPAAGGSYEQYF. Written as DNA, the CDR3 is TGTGCCAGTAGCCCCGCCGCAGGGGGATCCTACGAGCAGTACTTC.

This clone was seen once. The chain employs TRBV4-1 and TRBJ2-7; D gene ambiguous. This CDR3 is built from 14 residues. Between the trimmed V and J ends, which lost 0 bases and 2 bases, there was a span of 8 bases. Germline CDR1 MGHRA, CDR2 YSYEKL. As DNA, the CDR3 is TGCGCCAGCAGCCAAGATTCCCGCCCCTACGAGCAGTACTTC. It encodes CASSQDSRPYEQYF.

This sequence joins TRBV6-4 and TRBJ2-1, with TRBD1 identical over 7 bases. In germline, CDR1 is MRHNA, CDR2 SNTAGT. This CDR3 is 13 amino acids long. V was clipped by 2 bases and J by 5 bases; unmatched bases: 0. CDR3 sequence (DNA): TGTGCCAGCAGTGACAGGGGGCACAATGAGCAGTTCTTC. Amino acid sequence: CASSDRGHNEQFF.

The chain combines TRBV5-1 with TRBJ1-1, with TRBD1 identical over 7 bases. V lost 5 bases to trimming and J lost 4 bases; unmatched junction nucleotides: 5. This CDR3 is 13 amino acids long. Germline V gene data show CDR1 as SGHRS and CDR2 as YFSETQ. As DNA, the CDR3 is TGCGCCAGCAGTCCACAGGGGTTCACTGAAGCTTTCTTT. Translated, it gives CASSPQGFTEAFF.

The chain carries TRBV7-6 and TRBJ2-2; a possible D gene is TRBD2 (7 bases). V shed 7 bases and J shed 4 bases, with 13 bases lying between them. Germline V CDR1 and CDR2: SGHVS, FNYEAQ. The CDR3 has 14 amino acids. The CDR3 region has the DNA TGTGCCAGCATACAGGGAGGGCCCACCGGGGAGCTGTTTTTT. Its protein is CASIQGGPTGELFF.

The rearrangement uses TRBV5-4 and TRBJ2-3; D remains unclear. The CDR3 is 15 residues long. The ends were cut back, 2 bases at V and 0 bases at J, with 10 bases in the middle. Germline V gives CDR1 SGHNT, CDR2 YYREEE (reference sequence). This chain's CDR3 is CASSFPGRSTDTQYF. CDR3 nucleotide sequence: TGTGCCAGCAGCTTCCCCGGAAGAAGCACAGATACGCAGTATTTT.

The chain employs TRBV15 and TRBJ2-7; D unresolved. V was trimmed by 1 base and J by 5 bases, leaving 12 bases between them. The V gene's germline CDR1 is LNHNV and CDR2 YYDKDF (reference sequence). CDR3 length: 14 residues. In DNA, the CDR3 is TGTGCCACCAGCAGAGGGCAGGTACCTGACGAGCAGTACTTC. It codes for CATSRGQVPDEQYF.

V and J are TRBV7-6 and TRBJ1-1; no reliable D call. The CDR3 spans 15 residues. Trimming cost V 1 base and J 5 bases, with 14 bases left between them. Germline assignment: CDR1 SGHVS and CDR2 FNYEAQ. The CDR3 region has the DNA TGTGCCAGCAGCTTAGGCGGTAAAGGGATTACTGAAGCTTTCTTT. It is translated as CASSLGGKGITEAFF.

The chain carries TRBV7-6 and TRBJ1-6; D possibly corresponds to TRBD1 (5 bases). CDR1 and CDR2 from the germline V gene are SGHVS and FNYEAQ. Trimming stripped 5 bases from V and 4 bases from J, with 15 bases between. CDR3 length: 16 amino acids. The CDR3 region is CASSPTDSLYNSPLHF. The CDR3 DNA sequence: TGTGCCAGCAGCCCAACAGACAGCCTGTATAATTCACCCCTCCACTTT.

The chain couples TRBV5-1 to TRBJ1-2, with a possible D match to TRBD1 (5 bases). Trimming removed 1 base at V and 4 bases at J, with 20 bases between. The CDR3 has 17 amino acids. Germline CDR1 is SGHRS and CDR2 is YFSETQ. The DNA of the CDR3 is TGCGCCAGCAGCTTGCCGAGTGGGGGGAGGCGGATCTATGGCTACACCTTC. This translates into CASSLPSGGRRIYGYTF.

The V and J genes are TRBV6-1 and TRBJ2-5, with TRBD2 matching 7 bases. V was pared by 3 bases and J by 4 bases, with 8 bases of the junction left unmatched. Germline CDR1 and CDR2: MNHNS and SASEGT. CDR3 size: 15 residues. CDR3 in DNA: TGTGCCAGCAGTGACCTGGGGGGGTCGGCAGAGACCCAGTACTTC. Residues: CASSDLGGSAETQYF.